This is a list of T cell receptor beta chains from one sample in a study of T cell repertoires in ileal Crohn's disease. The table came from immunoSEQ multiplex PCR; TCRdb's copy has only in-frame clones and leaves some out. Found here are about 16,000 clones, about 86% of them singletons; the top ten hold around 5.4%. Material for sequencing was ileal tissue. The receptors were gathered from an adult with Crohn's disease. Both conserved end residues are part of each CDR3. Each record gives: clone size, D gene, J gene, V gene, CDR3 protein, CDR3 DNA. A D gene is named only where the DNA matches it firmly. The size of a clone is reported for some rows only, either as once, few or many, or as a class for expanded clones.

NA NA TRBJ1-1 TRBV7-8 CASSLARPGHGGGTEAFF TGTGCCAGCAGCTTAGCCAGACCTGGACACGGGGGTGGCACTGAAGCTTTCTTT
NA NA TRBJ2-2 TRBV5-1 CASSLEGGANTGELFF TGCGCCAGCAGCTTGGAAGGCGGGGCGAACACCGGGGAGCTGTTTTTT
few TRBD2 TRBJ2-3 TRBV4-2 CASSQALAGGTDTQYF TGTGCCAGCAGCCAGGCTCTAGCGGGTGGCACAGATACGCAGTATTTT
NA NA TRBJ1-5 TRBV19 CASRGGVAQPQHF TGTGCCAGTAGGGGGGGGGTCGCTCAGCCCCAGCATTTT
NA TRBD1 TRBJ1-1 TRBV18 CASSPGQGQNTEAFF TGTGCCAGCTCACCTGGACAGGGTCAGAACACTGAAGCTTTCTTT
NA NA TRBJ1-2 TRBV5-1 CASSSGDYGYTF TGCGCCAGCAGCTCAGGGGACTATGGCTACACCTTC
NA NA TRBJ2-1 TRBV10-2 CASSGTDRSYNEQFF TGCGCCAGCAGTGGGACAGACCGCTCCTACAATGAGCAGTTCTTC
NA NA TRBJ1-2 TRBV4-1 CASSSGGGYTF TGCGCCAGCAGCTCGGGTGGGGGCTACACCTTC
NA TRBD1 TRBJ2-7 TRBV6-4 CASSLGQGSSYEQYF TGTGCCAGCAGTTTAGGACAGGGAAGCTCCTACGAGCAGTACTTC
NA NA TRBJ2-2 TRBV18 CASSLATGELFF TGTGCCAGCTCACTAGCGACCGGGGAGCTGTTTTTT
once NA TRBJ2-1 TRBV28 CASSPSRGEQFF TGTGCCAGCAGTCCTAGTAGGGGTGAGCAGTTCTTC
NA TRBD2 TRBJ2-5 TRBV4-1 CASSQFSGSNSETQYF TGCGCCAGCAGCCAGTTTAGCGGGAGTAATTCGGAGACCCAGTACTTC
NA NA TRBJ1-1 TRBV2 CASLEGSEAFF TGTGCCAGCCTTGAGGGCTCTGAAGCTTTCTTT
NA NA TRBJ2-7 TRBV5-1 CASSQDMSYEQYF TGCGCCAGCAGCCAGGACATGAGCTACGAGCAGTACTTC
NA NA TRBJ2-5 TRBV25-1 CASSPGEETQYF TGTGCCAGCAGTCCAGGGGAAGAGACCCAGTACTTC
NA TRBD1 TRBJ1-2 TRBV7-9 CASSRTGQPVYGYTF TGTGCCAGCAGCCGTACGGGACAGCCTGTCTATGGCTACACCTTC
NA TRBD2 TRBJ2-7 TRBV27 CASSSDRPGGYGSEQYF TGTGCCAGCAGTTCCGACAGACCGGGAGGCTACGGGTCCGAGCAGTACTTC
NA TRBD1 TRBJ1-2 TRBV10-3 CAISEGWDSHYGYTF TGTGCCATCAGTGAGGGGTGGGACAGTCATTATGGCTACACCTTC
NA NA TRBJ1-2 TRBV7-9 CASSSGRGAGGYTF TGTGCCAGCAGCTCTGGACGGGGGGCGGGAGGCTACACCTTC
few NA TRBJ2-7 TRBV14 CASSPFREQYF TGTGCCAGCAGCCCTTTTCGGGAGCAGTACTTC
NA TRBD1 TRBJ1-5 TRBV2 CASSAGTGGQPQHF TGTGCCAGCAGCGCCGGGACAGGGGGGCAGCCCCAGCATTTT
NA TRBD2 TRBJ2-5 TRBV10-1 CASSESGRETQYF TGCGCCAGCAGTGAAAGCGGGAGAGAGACCCAGTACTTC
NA TRBD1 TRBJ1-2 TRBV10-3 CAIGLTGNYGYTF TGTGCCATCGGGCTGACAGGGAACTATGGCTACACCTTC
NA TRBD1 TRBJ1-2 TRBV19 CASSITLTGSYGYTF TGTGCCAGTAGTATAACCCTGACAGGGAGCTATGGCTACACCTTC
NA TRBD1 TRBJ1-2 TRBV2 CASTSGTGEGYTF TGTGCCAGCACCTCCGGGACAGGGGAAGGCTACACCTTC
NA NA TRBJ1-2 TRBV7-3 CASSLSGGGSYGYTF TGTGCCAGCAGCTTGTCGGGGGGCGGAAGCTATGGCTACACCTTC
NA NA TRBJ1-2 TRBV6-1 CASSDDSSYGYTF TGTGCCAGCAGTGACGACTCTAGCTATGGCTACACCTTC
NA TRBD2 TRBJ2-3 TRBV27 CASSLRTSGSKGINTQYF TGTGCCAGCAGTTTGAGGACTAGCGGGAGCAAAGGCATAAATACGCAGTATTTT
once TRBD1 TRBJ2-3 TRBV19 CASRQGSTDTQYF TGTGCCAGCAGACAGGGTAGCACAGATACGCAGTATTTT
NA NA TRBJ2-2 TRBV23-1 CASSQPLPVRGRYTGELFF TGCGCCAGCAGTCAACCTCTGCCCGTAAGGGGCAGGTACACCGGGGAGCTGTTTTTT
NA NA TRBJ2-3 TRBV6-6 CASSWIRGDTQYF TGTGCCAGCAGTTGGATACGCGGGGATACGCAGTATTTT
NA NA TRBJ2-7 TRBV6-1 CASSESTYEQYF TGTGCCAGCAGTGAAAGCACCTACGAGCAGTACTTC
NA TRBD2 TRBJ2-7 TRBV7-3 CASSSRPAGGSEQYF TGTGCCAGCAGCTCCCGCCCAGCGGGAGGTTCCGAGCAGTACTTC
NA NA TRBJ2-3 TRBV6-1 CASRLWDTTDTQYF TGTGCCAGCAGACTGTGGGACACCACAGATACGCAGTATTTT
NA TRBD2 TRBJ2-2 TRBV7-7 CASSLDGEGTGELFF TGTGCTAGCAGCTTGGACGGGGAGGGGACCGGGGAGCTGTTTTTT
NA TRBD1 TRBJ2-7 TRBV15 CATSRDGQGTGEQYF TGTGCCACCAGCAGAGATGGACAGGGCACGGGAGAGCAGTACTTC